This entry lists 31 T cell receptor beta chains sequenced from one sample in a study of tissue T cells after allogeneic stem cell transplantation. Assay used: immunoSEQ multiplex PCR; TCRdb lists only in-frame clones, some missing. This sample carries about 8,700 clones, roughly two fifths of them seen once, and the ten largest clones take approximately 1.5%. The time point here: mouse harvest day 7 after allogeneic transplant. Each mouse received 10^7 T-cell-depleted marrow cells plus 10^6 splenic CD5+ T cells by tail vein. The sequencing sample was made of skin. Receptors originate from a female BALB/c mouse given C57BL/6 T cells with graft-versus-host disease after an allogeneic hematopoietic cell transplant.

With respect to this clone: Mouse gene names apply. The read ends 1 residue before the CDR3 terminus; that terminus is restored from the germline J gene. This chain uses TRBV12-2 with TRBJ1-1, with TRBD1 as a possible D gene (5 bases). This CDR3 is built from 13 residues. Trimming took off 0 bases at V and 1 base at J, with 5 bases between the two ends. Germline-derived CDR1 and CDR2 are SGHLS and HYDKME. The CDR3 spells CASSLDRNTEVFF. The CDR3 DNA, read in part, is TGTGCCAGCTCTCTCGACAGAAACACAGAAGTCTTC.

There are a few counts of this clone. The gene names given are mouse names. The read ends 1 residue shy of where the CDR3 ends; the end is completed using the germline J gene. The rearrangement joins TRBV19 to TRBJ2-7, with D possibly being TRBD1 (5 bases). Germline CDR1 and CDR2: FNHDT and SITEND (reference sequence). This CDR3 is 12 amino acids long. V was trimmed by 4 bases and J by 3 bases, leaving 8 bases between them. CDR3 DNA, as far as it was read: TGTGCCAGCAGTTCTCAGGGCTATGAACAGTAC. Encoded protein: CASSSQGYEQY. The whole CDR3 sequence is CASSSQGYEQYF.

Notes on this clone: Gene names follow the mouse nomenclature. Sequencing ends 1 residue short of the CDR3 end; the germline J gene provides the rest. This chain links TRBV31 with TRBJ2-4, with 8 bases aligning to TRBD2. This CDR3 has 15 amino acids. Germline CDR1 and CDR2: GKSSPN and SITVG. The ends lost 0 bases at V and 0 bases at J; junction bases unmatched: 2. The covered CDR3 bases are TGTGCCTGGAGTCTGGGGGGGCCTAGTCAAAACACCTTGTAC. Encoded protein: CAWSLGGPSQNTLY. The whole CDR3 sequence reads CAWSLGGPSQNTLYF.

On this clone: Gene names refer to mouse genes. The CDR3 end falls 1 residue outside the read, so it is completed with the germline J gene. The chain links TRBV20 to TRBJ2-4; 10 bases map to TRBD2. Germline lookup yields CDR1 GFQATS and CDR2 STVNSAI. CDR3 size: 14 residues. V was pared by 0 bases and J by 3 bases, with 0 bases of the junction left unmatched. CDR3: CGARDWGGQNTLYF. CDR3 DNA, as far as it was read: TGTGGTGCTAGGGACTGGGGGGGCCAAAACACCTTGTAC. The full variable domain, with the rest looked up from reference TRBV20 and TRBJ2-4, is GALVYQYPRRTICKSGTSMRMECQAVGFQATSVAWYRQSPQKTFELIALSTVNSAIKYEQNFTQEKFPISHPNLSFSSMTVLNAYLEDRGLYLCGARDWGGQNTLYFGAGTRLSVL.

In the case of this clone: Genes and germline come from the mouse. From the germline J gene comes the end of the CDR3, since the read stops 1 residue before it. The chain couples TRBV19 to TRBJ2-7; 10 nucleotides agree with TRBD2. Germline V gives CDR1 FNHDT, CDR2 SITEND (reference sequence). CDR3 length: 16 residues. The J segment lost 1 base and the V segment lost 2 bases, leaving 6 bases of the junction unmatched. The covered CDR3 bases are TGTGCCAGCAGTATCTGGGGGGGCGGAAGGTCCTATGAACAGTAC. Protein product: CASSIWGGGRSYEQY. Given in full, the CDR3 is CASSIWGGGRSYEQYF.

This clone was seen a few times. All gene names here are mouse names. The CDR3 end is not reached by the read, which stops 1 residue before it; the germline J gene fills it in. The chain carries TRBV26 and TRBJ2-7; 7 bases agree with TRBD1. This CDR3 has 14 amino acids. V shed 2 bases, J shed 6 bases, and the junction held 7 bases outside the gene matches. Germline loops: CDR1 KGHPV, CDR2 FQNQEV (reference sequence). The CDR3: CASSLETGKFEQYF. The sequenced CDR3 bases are TGTGCCAGCAGTCTGGAGACAGGGAAATTTGAACAGTAC. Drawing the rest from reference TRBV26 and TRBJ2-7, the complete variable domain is NSKVIQTPRYLVKGQGQKAKMRCIPEKGHPVVFWYQQNKNNEFKFLINFQNQEVLQQIDMTEKRFSAECPSNSPCSLEIQSSEAGDSALYLCASSLETGKFEQYFGPGTRLTVL.

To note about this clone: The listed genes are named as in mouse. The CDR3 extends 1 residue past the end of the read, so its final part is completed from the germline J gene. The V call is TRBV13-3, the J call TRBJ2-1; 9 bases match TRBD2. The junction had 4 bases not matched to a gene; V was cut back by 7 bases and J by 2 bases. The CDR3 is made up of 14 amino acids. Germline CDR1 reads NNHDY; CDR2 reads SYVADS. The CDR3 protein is CASGRLGDYAEQFF. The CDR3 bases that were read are TGTGCCAGCGGGAGACTGGGGGACTATGCTGAGCAGTTC.

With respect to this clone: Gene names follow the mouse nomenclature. This CDR3 reads CASSLQGYNTEVFF. The DNA read from the CDR3 is TGTGCAAGCAGCTTACAGGGTTACAACACAGAAGTCTTC. This sequence joins TRBV16 and TRBJ1-1, with D perhaps matching TRBD1 (5 bases). The CDR3 goes on 1 residue after the read ends, and that part is filled in from the germline J gene. Trimming cost V 2 bases and J 2 bases, with 9 bases left between them. The CDR3 is 14 residues long. Germline CDR1 is SGHSA and CDR2 is FRNQAP.

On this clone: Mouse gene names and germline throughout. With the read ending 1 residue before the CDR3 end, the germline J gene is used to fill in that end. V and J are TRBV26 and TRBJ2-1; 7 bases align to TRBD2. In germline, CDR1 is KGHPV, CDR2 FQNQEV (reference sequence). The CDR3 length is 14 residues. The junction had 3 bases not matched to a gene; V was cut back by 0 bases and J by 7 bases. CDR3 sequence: CASSLSTGGAEQFF. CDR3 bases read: TGTGCCAGCAGTCTGTCGACGGGGGGGGCTGAGCAGTTC. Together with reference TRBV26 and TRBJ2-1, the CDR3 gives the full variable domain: NSKVIQTPRYLVKGQGQKAKMRCIPEKGHPVVFWYQQNKNNEFKFLINFQNQEVLQQIDMTEKRFSAECPSNSPCSLEIQSSEAGDSALYLCASSLSTGGAEQFFGPGTRLTVL.

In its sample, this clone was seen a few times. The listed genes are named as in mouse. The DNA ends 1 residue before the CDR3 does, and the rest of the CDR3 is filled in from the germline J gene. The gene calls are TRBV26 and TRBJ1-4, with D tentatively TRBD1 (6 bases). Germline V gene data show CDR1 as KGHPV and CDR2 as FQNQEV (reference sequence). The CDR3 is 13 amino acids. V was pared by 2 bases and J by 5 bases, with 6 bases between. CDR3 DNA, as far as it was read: TGTGCCAGCAGTCTGACAGGGAACGAAAGATTATTT. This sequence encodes CASSLTGNERLF. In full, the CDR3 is CASSLTGNERLFF.

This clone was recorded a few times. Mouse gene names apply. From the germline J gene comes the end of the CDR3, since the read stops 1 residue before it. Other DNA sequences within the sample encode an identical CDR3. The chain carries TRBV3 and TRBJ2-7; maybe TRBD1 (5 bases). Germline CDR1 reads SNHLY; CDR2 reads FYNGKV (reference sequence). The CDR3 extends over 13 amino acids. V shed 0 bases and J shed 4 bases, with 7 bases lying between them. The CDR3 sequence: CASSLAPGYEQYF. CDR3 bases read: TGTGCCAGCAGCTTAGCTCCAGGGTATGAACAGTAC.

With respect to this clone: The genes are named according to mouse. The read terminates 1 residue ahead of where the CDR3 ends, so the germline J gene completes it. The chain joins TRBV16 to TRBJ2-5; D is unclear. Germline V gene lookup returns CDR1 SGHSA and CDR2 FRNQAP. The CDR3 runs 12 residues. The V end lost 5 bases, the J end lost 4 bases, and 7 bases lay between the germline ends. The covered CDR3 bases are TGTGCAAGCAGCCCCGAGGAAGACACCCAGTAC. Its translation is CASSPEEDTQY. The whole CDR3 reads CASSPEEDTQYF.

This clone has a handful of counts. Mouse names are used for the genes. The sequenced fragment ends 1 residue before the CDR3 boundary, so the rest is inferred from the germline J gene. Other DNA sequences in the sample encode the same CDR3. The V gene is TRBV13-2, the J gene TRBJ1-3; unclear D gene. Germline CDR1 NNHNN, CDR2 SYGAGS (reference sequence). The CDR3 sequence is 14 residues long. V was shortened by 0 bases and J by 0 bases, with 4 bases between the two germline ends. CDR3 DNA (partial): TGTGCCAGCGGTGATGCATATTCTGGAAATACGCTCTAT. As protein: CASGDAYSGNTLY. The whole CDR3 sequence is CASGDAYSGNTLYF.

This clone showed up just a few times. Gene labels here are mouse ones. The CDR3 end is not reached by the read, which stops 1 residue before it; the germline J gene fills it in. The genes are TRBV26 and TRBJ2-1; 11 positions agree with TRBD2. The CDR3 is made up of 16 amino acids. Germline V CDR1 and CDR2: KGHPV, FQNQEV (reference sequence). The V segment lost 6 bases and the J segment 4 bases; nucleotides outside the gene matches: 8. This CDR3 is CASSRIDWGGYAEQFF. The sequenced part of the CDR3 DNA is TGTGCCAGCAGCCGTATCGACTGGGGGGGATATGCTGAGCAGTTC. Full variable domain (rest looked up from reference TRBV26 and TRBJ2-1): NSKVIQTPRYLVKGQGQKAKMRCIPEKGHPVVFWYQQNKNNEFKFLINFQNQEVLQQIDMTEKRFSAECPSNSPCSLEIQSSEAGDSALYLCASSRIDWGGYAEQFFGPGTRLTVL.

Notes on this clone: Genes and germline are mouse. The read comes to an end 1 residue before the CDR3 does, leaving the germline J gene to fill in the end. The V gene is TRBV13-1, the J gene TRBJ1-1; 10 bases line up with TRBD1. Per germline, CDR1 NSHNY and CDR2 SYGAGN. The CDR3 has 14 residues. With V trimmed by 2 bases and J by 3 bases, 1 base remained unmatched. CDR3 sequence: CASSEGQGHTEVFF. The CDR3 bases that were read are TGTGCCAGCAGTGAGGGACAGGGGCACACAGAAGTCTTC.

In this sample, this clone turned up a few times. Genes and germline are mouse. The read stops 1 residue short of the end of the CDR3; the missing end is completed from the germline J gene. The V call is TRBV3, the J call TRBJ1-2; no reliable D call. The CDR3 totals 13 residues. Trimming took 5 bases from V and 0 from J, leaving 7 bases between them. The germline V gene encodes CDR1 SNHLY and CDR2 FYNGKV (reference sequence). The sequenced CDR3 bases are TGTGCCAGCAGCCCCCTCACAAACTCCGACTACACC. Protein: CASSPLTNSDYT. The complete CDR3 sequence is CASSPLTNSDYTF. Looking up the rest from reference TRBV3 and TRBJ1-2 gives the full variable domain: GPKVLQIPSHQIIDMGQMVTLNCDPVSNHLYFYWYKQILGQQMEFLVNFYNGKVMEKSKLFKDQFSVERPDGSYFTLKIQPTALEDSAVYFCASSPLTNSDYTFGSGTRLLVI.

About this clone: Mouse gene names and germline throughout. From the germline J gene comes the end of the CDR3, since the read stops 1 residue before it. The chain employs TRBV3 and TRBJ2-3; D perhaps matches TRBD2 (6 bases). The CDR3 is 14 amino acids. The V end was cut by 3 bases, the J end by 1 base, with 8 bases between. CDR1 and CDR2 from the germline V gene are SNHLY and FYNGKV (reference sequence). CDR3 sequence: CASSLGLRAETLYF. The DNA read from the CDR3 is TGTGCCAGCAGCTTGGGACTACGTGCAGAAACGCTGTAT. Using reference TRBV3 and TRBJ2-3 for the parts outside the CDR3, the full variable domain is GPKVLQIPSHQIIDMGQMVTLNCDPVSNHLYFYWYKQILGQQMEFLVNFYNGKVMEKSKLFKDQFSVERPDGSYFTLKIQPTALEDSAVYFCASSLGLRAETLYFGSGTRLTVL.

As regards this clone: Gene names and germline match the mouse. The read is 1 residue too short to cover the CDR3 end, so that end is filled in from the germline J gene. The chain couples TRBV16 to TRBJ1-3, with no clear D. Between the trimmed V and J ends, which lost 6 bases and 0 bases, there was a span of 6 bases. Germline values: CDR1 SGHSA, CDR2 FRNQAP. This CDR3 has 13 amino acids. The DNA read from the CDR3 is TGTGCAAGCAGTCACAGTTCTGGAAATACGCTCTAT. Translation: CASSHSSGNTLY. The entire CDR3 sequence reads CASSHSSGNTLYF.

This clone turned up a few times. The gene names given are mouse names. The sequenced CDR3 bases are TGTGCCAGCAGTCTGCGGGCGCGATGGGCTGAGCAGTTC. Translation gives CASSLRARWAEQF. The whole CDR3 reads CASSLRARWAEQFF. The chain recombines TRBV26 with TRBJ2-1; D unclear. The read is 1 residue too short to cover the CDR3 end, so that end is filled in from the germline J gene. CDR3 size: 14 residues. Trimming removed 2 bases from V and 7 bases from J, with 12 bases in between. Germline V gene sequence: CDR1 KGHPV, CDR2 FQNQEV (reference sequence).

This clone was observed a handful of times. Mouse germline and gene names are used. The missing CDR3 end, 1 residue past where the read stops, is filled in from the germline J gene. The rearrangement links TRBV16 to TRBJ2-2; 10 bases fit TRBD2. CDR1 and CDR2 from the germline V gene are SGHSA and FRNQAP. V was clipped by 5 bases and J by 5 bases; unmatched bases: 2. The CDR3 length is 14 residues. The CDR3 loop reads CASSPTGGTGQLYF. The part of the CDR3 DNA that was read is TGTGCAAGCAGCCCGACTGGGGGGACCGGGCAGCTCTAC.

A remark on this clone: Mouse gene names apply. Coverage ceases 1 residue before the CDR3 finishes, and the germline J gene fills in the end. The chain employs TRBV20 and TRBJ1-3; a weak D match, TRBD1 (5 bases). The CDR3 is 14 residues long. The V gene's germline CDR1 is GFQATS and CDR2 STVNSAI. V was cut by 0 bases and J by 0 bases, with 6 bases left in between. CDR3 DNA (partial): TGTGGTGCTAGGGACAGGGTTTCTGGAAATACGCTCTAT. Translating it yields CGARDRVSGNTLY. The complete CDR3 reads CGARDRVSGNTLYF. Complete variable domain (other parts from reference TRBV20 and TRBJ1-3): GALVYQYPRRTICKSGTSMRMECQAVGFQATSVAWYRQSPQKTFELIALSTVNSAIKYEQNFTQEKFPISHPNLSFSSMTVLNAYLEDRGLYLCGARDRVSGNTLYFGEGSRLIVV.

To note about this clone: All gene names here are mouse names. The CDR3 loop is CASSLQSYEQYF. The covered CDR3 bases are TGTGCCAGCAGTCTCCAGTCCTATGAACAGTAC. The chain carries TRBV26 and TRBJ2-7; D unclear. Read data end 1 residue before the CDR3 end; the end is taken from the germline J gene. The CDR3 runs 12 residues. V was clipped by 3 bases and J by 1 base, with 4 bases between them. Per the germline V gene, CDR1 is KGHPV and CDR2 is FQNQEV (reference sequence).

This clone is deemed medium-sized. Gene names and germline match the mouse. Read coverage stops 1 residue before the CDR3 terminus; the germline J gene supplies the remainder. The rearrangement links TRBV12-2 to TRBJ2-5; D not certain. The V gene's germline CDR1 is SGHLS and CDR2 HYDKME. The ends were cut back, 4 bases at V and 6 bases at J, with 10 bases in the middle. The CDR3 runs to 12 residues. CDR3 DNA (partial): TGTGCCAGCTCAATTCGAGGGGACACCCAGTAC. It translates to CASSIRGDTQY. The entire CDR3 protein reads CASSIRGDTQYF.

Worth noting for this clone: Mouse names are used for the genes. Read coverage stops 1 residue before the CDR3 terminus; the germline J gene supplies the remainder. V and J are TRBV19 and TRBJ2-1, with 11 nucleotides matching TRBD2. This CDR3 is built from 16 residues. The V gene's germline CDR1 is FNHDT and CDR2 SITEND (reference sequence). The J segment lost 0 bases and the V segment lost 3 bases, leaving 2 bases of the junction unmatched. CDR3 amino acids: CASSRLGGDNYAEQFF. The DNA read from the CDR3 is TGTGCCAGCAGTAGACTGGGGGGGGATAACTATGCTGAGCAGTTC.

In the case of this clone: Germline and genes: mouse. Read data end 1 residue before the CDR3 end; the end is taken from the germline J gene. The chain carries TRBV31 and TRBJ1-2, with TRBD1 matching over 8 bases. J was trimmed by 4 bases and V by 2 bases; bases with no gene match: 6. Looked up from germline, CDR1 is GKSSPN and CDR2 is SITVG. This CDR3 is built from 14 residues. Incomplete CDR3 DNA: TGTGCCTGGAGTGGCCAGGGGGCTGGCTCCGACTACACC. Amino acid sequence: CAWSGQGAGSDYT. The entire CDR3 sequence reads CAWSGQGAGSDYTF.

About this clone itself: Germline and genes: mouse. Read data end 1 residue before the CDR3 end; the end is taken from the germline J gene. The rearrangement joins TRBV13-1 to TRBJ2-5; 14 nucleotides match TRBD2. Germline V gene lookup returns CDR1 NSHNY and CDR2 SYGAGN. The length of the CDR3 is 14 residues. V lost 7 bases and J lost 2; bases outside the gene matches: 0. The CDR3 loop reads CASGTGGAQDTQYF. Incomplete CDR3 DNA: TGTGCCAGCGGGACTGGGGGGGCCCAAGACACCCAGTAC.

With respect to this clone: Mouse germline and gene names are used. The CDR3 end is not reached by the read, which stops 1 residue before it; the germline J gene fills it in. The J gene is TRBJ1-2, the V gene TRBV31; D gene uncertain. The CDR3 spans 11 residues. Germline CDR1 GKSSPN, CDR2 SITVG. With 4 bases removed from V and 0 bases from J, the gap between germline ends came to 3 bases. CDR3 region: CAWTANSDYTF. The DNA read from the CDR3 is TGTGCCTGGACAGCAAACTCCGACTACACC.

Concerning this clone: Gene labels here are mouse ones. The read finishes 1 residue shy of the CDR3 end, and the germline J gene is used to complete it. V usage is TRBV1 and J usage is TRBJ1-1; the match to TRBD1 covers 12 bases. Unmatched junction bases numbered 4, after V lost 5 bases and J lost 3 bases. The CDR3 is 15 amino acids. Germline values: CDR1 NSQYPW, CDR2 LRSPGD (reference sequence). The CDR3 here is CTCSSRDRGHTEVFF. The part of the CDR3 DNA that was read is TGCACCTGCAGTTCCCGGGACAGGGGGCACACAGAAGTCTTC. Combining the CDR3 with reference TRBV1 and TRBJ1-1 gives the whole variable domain VTLLEQNPRWRLVPRGQAVNLRCILKNSQYPWMSWYQQDLQKQLQWLFTLRSPGDKEVKSLPGADYLATRVTDTELRLQVANMSQGRTLYCTCSSRDRGHTEVFFGKGTRLTVV.

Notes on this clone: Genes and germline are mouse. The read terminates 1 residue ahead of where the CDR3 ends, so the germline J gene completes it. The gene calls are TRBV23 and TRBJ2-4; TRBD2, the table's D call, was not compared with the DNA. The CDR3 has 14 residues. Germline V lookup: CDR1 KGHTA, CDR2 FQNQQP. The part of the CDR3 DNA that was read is TGCTCCAGCAGTCAAGGGCTGGGGGAAAACACCTTGTAC. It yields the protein CSSSQGLGENTLY. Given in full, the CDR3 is CSSSQGLGENTLYF. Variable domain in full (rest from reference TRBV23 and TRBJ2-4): DAAVTQKPRYLIKMKGQEAEMKCIPEKGHTAVFWYQQKQSKELKFLIYFQNQQPLDQIDMVKERFSAVCPSSSLCSLGIRTCEAEDSALYLCSSSQGLGENTLYFGAGTRLSVL.

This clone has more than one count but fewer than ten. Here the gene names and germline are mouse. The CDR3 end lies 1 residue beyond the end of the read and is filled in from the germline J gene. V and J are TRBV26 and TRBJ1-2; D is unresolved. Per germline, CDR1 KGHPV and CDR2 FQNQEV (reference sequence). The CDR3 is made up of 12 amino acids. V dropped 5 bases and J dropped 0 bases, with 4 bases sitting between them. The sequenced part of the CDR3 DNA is TGTGCCAGCAGTACACCAAACTCCGACTACACC. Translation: CASSTPNSDYT. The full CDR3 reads CASSTPNSDYTF.

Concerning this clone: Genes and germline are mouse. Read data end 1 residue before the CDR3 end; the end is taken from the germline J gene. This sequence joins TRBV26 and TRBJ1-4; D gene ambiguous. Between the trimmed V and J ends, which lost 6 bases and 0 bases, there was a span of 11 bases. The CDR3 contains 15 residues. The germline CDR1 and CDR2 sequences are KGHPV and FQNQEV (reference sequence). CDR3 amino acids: CASSALGVSNERLFF. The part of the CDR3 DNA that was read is TGTGCCAGCAGCGCGCTCGGGGTTTCCAACGAAAGATTATTT.